This T cell receptor (beta chain) was sequenced in a study of human T cells and chemical hapten exposure. TCRdb independently ran MiXCR on the RACE reads; one entry per CDR3 protein. Of under 400,000 distinct CDR3 sequences in the sample, approximately 5% were seen once. As to time point: pre-sensitization, week 0. Treatment noted: therapeutic diphenylcyclopropenone sensitization with weekly scalp DPC. In this sample, this clonotype turned up many times. The starting material was whole blood, obtained in connection with sensitization to the hapten diphenylcyclopropenone (DPC). The receptor was isolated from a woman between 45 and 60 years old with alopecia areata. Some clones in this sample may be carry-over from other donors' samples.

The DNA for the CDR3 is TGCAGTGCTAGATCGTTAGGGAATGAGCAGTTCTTC. Encoded protein: CSARSLGNEQFF. V and J are TRBV20-1 and TRBJ2-1; D uncertain. The germline V and J ends were trimmed by 2 bases and 7 bases, with 9 bases remaining between them. This CDR3 region has 12 residues. CDR1 and CDR2 (germline): DFQATT, SNEGSKA (reference sequence).